This TCR beta chain appears in the sequencing data of a study of blood T cell repertoires in COVID-19. Study summary: The origin of the acute and convalescent COVID-19 samples was the United States, Italy and Spain.

The sample holds one count of this clone. The data were produced by immunoSEQ multiplex PCR, yet TCRdb's version contains in-frame clones alone and is incomplete. The data hold fewer than 250,000 clones, with roughly 90% observed a single time. CDR3 length equals 17 residues. V lost 3 bases, J lost 3 bases, and 9 bases stayed unmatched. CDR1 is SGDLS and CDR2 is YYNGEE in the germline V gene. The sequenced sample consisted of peripheral blood. This TCR was sampled from a woman aged 40 to 50 who had recovered from COVID-19. The chain recombines TRBV9 with TRBJ2-1; 10 positions agree with TRBD2. The CDR3 protein is CASSALGLASYYNEQFF. In DNA, the CDR3 is TGTGCCAGCAGCGCGCTGGGACTAGCGAGTTACTACAATGAGCAGTTCTTC.